This is a list of T cell receptor beta chains from one sample in a study of post-analysis software for immune sequencing data. From the PCR reads, TCRdb called clonotypes with MiXCR, one entry per CDR3 protein. In the table there are roughly 580,000 distinct CDR3 sequences, about 40% of which are singletons. The sequencing input was blood. These TCRs come from a girl between 10 and 17 years old with multiple sclerosis. The CDR3 runs from the conserved cysteine through the conserved F or W. The D gene is left open where the match is weak. Clone size is stated in some rows and not others, as once, few, many or a class when expanded.

len: 14; v_gene: TRBV20-1; d_gene: TRBD2; j_gene: TRBJ2-3; abundance: -; CDR3nt: TGCAGTGCTGCTAGCGGGAGGGCCACAGATACGCAGTATTTT; CDR3aa: CSAASGRATDTQYF
len: 14; v_gene: TRBV10-3; d_gene: TRBD2; j_gene: TRBJ2-1; abundance: -; CDR3nt: TGTGCCGCCTCCCTAGCGGGAGGGGGCAATGAGCAGTTCTTC; CDR3aa: CAASLAGGGNEQFF
len: 13; v_gene: TRBV29-1; d_gene: -; j_gene: TRBJ1-2; abundance: -; CDR3nt: TGCAGCGTACCCTACGGGGGAAACCATGGCTACACCTTC; CDR3aa: CSVPYGGNHGYTF
len: 18; v_gene: TRBV7-2; d_gene: -; j_gene: TRBJ2-4; abundance: -; CDR3nt: TGTGCCAGCAGCGGAATGGGTTGGGGATCTGGGGCCAAAAACATTCAGTACTTC; CDR3aa: CASSGMGWGSGAKNIQYF
len: 14; v_gene: TRBV29-1; d_gene: -; j_gene: TRBJ2-3; abundance: -; CDR3nt: TGCAGCGTCCGGGGATGGCGGGACTCAGATACGCAGTATTTT; CDR3aa: CSVRGWRDSDTQYF
len: 15; v_gene: TRBV12-3/TRBV12-4; d_gene: -; j_gene: TRBJ2-7; abundance: few; CDR3nt: TGTGCCAGCAGTTTTGAGAGAGGGTCGTCTCTCGAGCAGTACTTC; CDR3aa: CASSFERGSSLEQYF
len: 14; v_gene: TRBV4-1; d_gene: TRBD1; j_gene: TRBJ2-5; abundance: few; CDR3nt: TGCGCCAGCAGCCGGGACAGGGGATGGGAGACCCAGTACTTC; CDR3aa: CASSRDRGWETQYF
len: 17; v_gene: TRBV7-9; d_gene: TRBD1; j_gene: TRBJ2-5; abundance: -; CDR3nt: TGTGCCAGCAGCTGGGTCCGGGACAGGGGCTACCAAGAGACCCAGTACTTC; CDR3aa: CASSWVRDRGYQETQYF
len: 16; v_gene: TRBV20-1; d_gene: TRBD2; j_gene: TRBJ2-1; abundance: few; CDR3nt: TGCAGTGCTAGAGGGGGCAGCGGGAGCTCCTACAATGAGCAGTTCTTC; CDR3aa: CSARGGSGSSYNEQFF
len: 15; v_gene: TRBV7-9; d_gene: TRBD1; j_gene: TRBJ1-2; abundance: -; CDR3nt: TGTGCCACTCGGGCTCAGGGGGCATACAACTATGGCTACACCTTC; CDR3aa: CATRAQGAYNYGYTF
len: 16; v_gene: TRBV2; d_gene: TRBD2; j_gene: TRBJ2-1; abundance: -; CDR3nt: TGTGCCAGCAGGGCACCGAGCGGGGAACTTATCCGGGAGCAGTTCTTC; CDR3aa: CASRAPSGELIREQFF
len: 14; v_gene: TRBV4-1; d_gene: -; j_gene: TRBJ1-2; abundance: few; CDR3nt: TGCGCCAGCAGCCAAGCTTCAGGGAACTATGGCTACACCTTC; CDR3aa: CASSQASGNYGYTF
len: 13; v_gene: TRBV6-5; d_gene: -; j_gene: TRBJ2-5; abundance: -; CDR3nt: TGTGCCAGCAGTTACGGGGCGGGGTTGACCCAGTACTTC; CDR3aa: CASSYGAGLTQYF
len: 15; v_gene: TRBV5-6; d_gene: TRBD1; j_gene: TRBJ2-7; abundance: -; CDR3nt: TGTGTCAGCAGTTCGTTATCCAGGACAGGGAACGAGCAGTACTTC; CDR3aa: CVSSSLSRTGNEQYF
len: 19; v_gene: TRBV12-3/TRBV12-4; d_gene: TRBD2; j_gene: TRBJ2-1; abundance: -; CDR3nt: TGTGCCAGCAGTTTAGGACTAGCGGGGGGGCGTTTTCCTTACAATGAGCAGTTCTTC; CDR3aa: CASSLGLAGGRFPYNEQFF
len: 13; v_gene: TRBV7-9; d_gene: -; j_gene: TRBJ2-5; abundance: -; CDR3nt: TGTGCCAGCAGCTTTTTCGGCCAAGAGACCCAGTACTTC; CDR3aa: CASSFFGQETQYF
len: 16; v_gene: TRBV5-1; d_gene: -; j_gene: TRBJ2-3; abundance: -; CDR3nt: TGCGCCAGCAGCTTGGAGGGAGTTCTTAGCACAGATACGCAGTATTTT; CDR3aa: CASSLEGVLSTDTQYF
len: 15; v_gene: TRBV12-3/TRBV12-4; d_gene: -; j_gene: TRBJ2-6; abundance: -; CDR3nt: TGTGCCAGCAGTTTTGCGGGCTCTGGGGCCAACGTCCTGACTTTC; CDR3aa: CASSFAGSGANVLTF
len: 13; v_gene: TRBV29-1; d_gene: -; j_gene: TRBJ1-4; abundance: -; CDR3nt: TGCAGCGTTGGGGTCAGCTCTAATGAAAAACTGTTTTTT; CDR3aa: CSVGVSSNEKLFF
len: 15; v_gene: TRBV4-1; d_gene: TRBD1; j_gene: TRBJ2-1; abundance: -; CDR3nt: TGCGCCAGCAATTCCGACAGGGTATCCTACAATGAGCAGTTCTTC; CDR3aa: CASNSDRVSYNEQFF
len: 21; v_gene: TRBV20-1; d_gene: TRBD1; j_gene: TRBJ2-1; abundance: -; CDR3nt: TGCAGTGCTAGAGACTCCGCGCGACACCGGGACAGGGGGGCCTTATACAATGAGCAGTTCTTC; CDR3aa: CSARDSARHRDRGALYNEQFF
len: 16; v_gene: TRBV4-1; d_gene: -; j_gene: TRBJ2-1; abundance: few; CDR3nt: TGCGCCAGCAGCCCCACCGCGGGAAGCTCCTACAATGAGCAGTTCTTC; CDR3aa: CASSPTAGSSYNEQFF
len: 14; v_gene: TRBV12-3/TRBV12-4; d_gene: TRBD2; j_gene: TRBJ2-7; abundance: -; CDR3nt: TGTGCCAGCAGTTTAGTAGCGGGAGCAGACGAGCAGTACTTC; CDR3aa: CASSLVAGADEQYF
len: 15; v_gene: TRBV20-1; d_gene: TRBD2; j_gene: TRBJ2-2; abundance: -; CDR3nt: TGCAGTGCTAGAGTCCGGGGGGGGGCCGCAGGGGAGCTGTTTTTT; CDR3aa: CSARVRGGAAGELFF
len: 14; v_gene: TRBV7-2; d_gene: -; j_gene: TRBJ2-1; abundance: -; CDR3nt: TGTGCCAGCAGCTTAAATGTTGCCTACAATGAGCAGTTCTTC; CDR3aa: CASSLNVAYNEQFF
len: 16; v_gene: TRBV20-1; d_gene: TRBD1; j_gene: TRBJ1-6; abundance: -; CDR3nt: TGCAGTGCTAGAGGGACAGGGGGCCTATATAATTCACCCCTCCACTTT; CDR3aa: CSARGTGGLYNSPLHF
len: 13; v_gene: TRBV20-1; d_gene: -; j_gene: TRBJ1-1; abundance: few; CDR3nt: TGCAGTGCTAGAGAACAGTCAAACACTGAAGCTTTCTTT; CDR3aa: CSAREQSNTEAFF
len: 12; v_gene: TRBV5-1; d_gene: TRBD2; j_gene: TRBJ2-7; abundance: -; CDR3nt: TGCGCCAGCAGCTTGTGGGAGGGCGAGCAGTACTTC; CDR3aa: CASSLWEGEQYF
len: 14; v_gene: TRBV12-3/TRBV12-4; d_gene: TRBD1; j_gene: TRBJ1-2; abundance: -; CDR3nt: TGTGCCAGCAGTTCGACAGGGAGTTCGGATGGCTACACCTTC; CDR3aa: CASSSTGSSDGYTF
len: 13; v_gene: TRBV7-2; d_gene: -; j_gene: TRBJ1-5; abundance: -; CDR3nt: TGTGCCAGCAGCTCCCAGGACGGAATCAACCAGCATTTT; CDR3aa: CASSSQDGINQHF
len: 15; v_gene: TRBV12-3/TRBV12-4; d_gene: -; j_gene: TRBJ2-3; abundance: -; CDR3nt: TGTGCCAGCACCCTGGGGGACCCAGGCACAGATACGCAGTATTTT; CDR3aa: CASTLGDPGTDTQYF
len: 17; v_gene: TRBV3-1; d_gene: -; j_gene: TRBJ2-7; abundance: -; CDR3nt: TGTGCCAGCAGCCAAGGACCCTATGCCGAGAGCTCCTACGAGCAGTACTTC; CDR3aa: CASSQGPYAESSYEQYF
len: 14; v_gene: TRBV20-1; d_gene: TRBD1; j_gene: TRBJ2-5; abundance: -; CDR3nt: TGCAGTGCTCGGACAGGCGTGGGTCGGGAGACCCAGTACTTC; CDR3aa: CSARTGVGRETQYF
len: 15; v_gene: TRBV3-1; d_gene: TRBD2; j_gene: TRBJ2-7; abundance: -; CDR3nt: TGTGCCAGCAGCCAAGTTTTAGCGGGGGTCTACGAGCAGTACTTC; CDR3aa: CASSQVLAGVYEQYF
len: 15; v_gene: TRBV5-6; d_gene: -; j_gene: TRBJ1-2; abundance: few; CDR3nt: TGTGCCAGCAGCTTGGGGTACGCGGGGAACTATGGCTACACCTTC; CDR3aa: CASSLGYAGNYGYTF
len: 14; v_gene: TRBV6-1; d_gene: TRBD2; j_gene: TRBJ2-7; abundance: many; CDR3nt: TGTGCCAGCAGTACCTCGGGACTAGGGTACGAGCAGTACTTC; CDR3aa: CASSTSGLGYEQYF
len: 14; v_gene: TRBV12-3/TRBV12-4; d_gene: TRBD1; j_gene: TRBJ1-5; abundance: few; CDR3nt: TGTGCCAGCAGTCCCGGACAGGGTTATCAGCCCCAGCATTTT; CDR3aa: CASSPGQGYQPQHF
len: 14; v_gene: TRBV7-8; d_gene: -; j_gene: TRBJ2-1; abundance: -; CDR3nt: TGTGCCAGCAGCTTAGCGGCGGCCCGGAATGAGCAGTTCTTC; CDR3aa: CASSLAAARNEQFF
len: 13; v_gene: TRBV12-3/TRBV12-4; d_gene: -; j_gene: TRBJ2-1; abundance: -; CDR3nt: TGTGCCAGCAGGGAGACCGGGGCCAATGAGCAGTTCTTC; CDR3aa: CASRETGANEQFF
len: 12; v_gene: TRBV29-1; d_gene: -; j_gene: TRBJ1-1; abundance: -; CDR3nt: TGCAGCGTTGACAGGAGCAACACTGAAGCTTTCTTT; CDR3aa: CSVDRSNTEAFF
len: 14; v_gene: TRBV5-1; d_gene: TRBD2; j_gene: TRBJ2-5; abundance: few; CDR3nt: TGCGCCAGCAGTTTGACTAGCGGGGGGGAGACCCAGTACTTC; CDR3aa: CASSLTSGGETQYF
len: 13; v_gene: TRBV20-1; d_gene: -; j_gene: TRBJ2-3; abundance: -; CDR3nt: TGCAGTGCCAACGGCCGGGCACAAGATACGCAGTATTTT; CDR3aa: CSANGRAQDTQYF
len: 15; v_gene: TRBV18; d_gene: TRBD1; j_gene: TRBJ2-1; abundance: -; CDR3nt: TGTGCCAGCTCACCGCAGGGACAGGGAGACAATGAGCAGTTCTTC; CDR3aa: CASSPQGQGDNEQFF
len: 12; v_gene: TRBV12-3/TRBV12-4; d_gene: -; j_gene: TRBJ2-1; abundance: few; CDR3nt: TGTGCCAGCAGTTCCGGGCCCAATGAGCAGTTCTTC; CDR3aa: CASSSGPNEQFF
len: 13; v_gene: TRBV18; d_gene: -; j_gene: TRBJ2-7; abundance: -; CDR3nt: TGTGCCAGCTCACCATCCAGTCTTTACGAGCAGTACTTC; CDR3aa: CASSPSSLYEQYF
len: 15; v_gene: TRBV7-6; d_gene: TRBD2; j_gene: TRBJ2-1; abundance: -; CDR3nt: TGTGCCAGCAGCTCATCAGGGACTAGACCCGATGAGCAGTTCTTC; CDR3aa: CASSSSGTRPDEQFF
len: 18; v_gene: TRBV5-1; d_gene: -; j_gene: TRBJ2-3; abundance: -; CDR3nt: TGCGCCAGCAGCTTGGCCACAAGGAGTTCGCAGAGGGGAGATACGCAGTATTTT; CDR3aa: CASSLATRSSQRGDTQYF
len: 17; v_gene: TRBV5-1; d_gene: -; j_gene: TRBJ2-7; abundance: -; CDR3nt: TGCGCCAGCAGCTTGGCCGTGGGCGGGGCGTCCCCCTACGAGCAGTACTTC; CDR3aa: CASSLAVGGASPYEQYF